The subject of this entry is one T cell receptor beta chain. No antigen is known for it. Repertoires were generated with immunoSEQ multiplex PCR, while TCRdb's copy carries only in-frame clones and drops some. The sample holds 100,000 to 110,000 clones, about 88% seen once. This entry belongs to a study of graft-versus-host responses after intestinal transplantation. Study at large: Recipients received multivisceral, liver-intestinal, or isolated intestinal transplants. Tacrolimus plus steroids were given to all recipients for approximately three years, preceded by anti-thymocyte globulin induction.

The CDR3 extends over 11 amino acids. The V gene's germline CDR1 is GTSNPN and CDR2 SVGIG (reference sequence). Trimming at V came to 5 bases and at J to 3 bases, leaving 1 base not matched to a gene. General study points: Individuals who had graft-donor T cell macrochimerism had allografts that showed high graft-versus-host to host-versus-graft clonal ratios.

The sequence came from a human donor who was the organ donor for an intestinal transplant. This chain joins TRBV30 and TRBJ2-7; the match to TRBD1 covers 7 bases. Sample: unstimulated CD4+ T cells sorted from spleen or lymph node cells, taken before transplant. CDR3 DNA sequence: TGTGCCTGGGGACAGGACTACGAGCAGTACTTC. This sequence encodes CAWGQDYEQYF. Drawing the rest from reference TRBV30 and TRBJ2-7, the complete variable domain is SQTIHQWPATLVQPVGSPLSLECTVEGTSNPNLYWYRQAAGRGLQLLFYSVGIGQISSEVPQNLSASRPQDRQFILSSKKLLLSDSGFYLCAWGQDYEQYFGPGTRLTVT.